The subject of this entry is one T cell receptor beta chain. Data came from immunoSEQ multiplex PCR; TCRdb stores just in-frame clones and leaves some out. This table holds about 340,000 clones, roughly 85% found once. This specimen belongs to a study of blood T cell repertoires in COVID-19. Overall study context: Whether acute or convalescent, the COVID-19 samples came from the United States, Italy and Spain.

The source material was PBMCs or T cells enriched from blood (not recorded which). The receptor comes from a woman in her 40s with acute COVID-19.

The CDR3 loop reads CATSRGISGGGNTIYF. The CDR3 bases are TGTGCCACCAGCAGGGGTATTTCGGGGGGTGGAAACACCATATATTTT. The chain has TRBV15 and TRBJ1-3; D possibly corresponds to TRBD1 (5 bases). Germline V CDR1 and CDR2: LNHNV, YYDKDF (reference sequence). V dropped 3 bases and J dropped 3 bases, with 15 bases sitting between them. This CDR3 contains 16 residues.